Detailed here is one T cell receptor beta chain. Per the study methods: It was from reference gene primer amplification that nucleated cell counts were estimated. Sequenced by immunoSEQ multiplex PCR; TCRdb stores in-frame clones only, minus some. Clone size and the V and J calls come from that table; the DNA yielded D and trimming. The sample includes fewer than 250,000 clones, 80% to 90% seen only once; the top ten take around 4.6%. Grouping used clinical history reported by participants in a survey and questionnaire. The data are from a study of blood T cell repertoires in COVID-19. Study-wide background: Specimens from acute and convalescent COVID-19 originated in the United States, Italy and Spain. T cells, B-cell-depleted T cells, or PBMCs supplied cDNA or gDNA.

This clonotype was sampled from a woman aged 45 to 65 who had been exposed to COVID-19. The sequenced sample was PBMCs or T cells enriched from blood (not recorded which).

The chain's CDR3 is CASSQELAGETGELFF. The CDR3 DNA sequence: TGTGCCAGCAGCCAAGAACTAGCGGGGGAGACCGGGGAGCTGTTTTTT. The chain uses TRBV4-2 and TRBJ2-2, with TRBD2 matching 11 bases. J gave up 5 bases and V 0 bases, and 2 bases lay outside the gene matches. Germline V gene sequence: CDR1 LGHNA, CDR2 YNFKEQ. The CDR3 covers 16 residues.